The 27 T cell receptor beta chains below were found in one sample sequenced in a study of glioma-infiltrating T cells after dendritic cell vaccination. Time point specified: after dendritic cell vaccination, including at tumor progression/relapse. Here immunoSEQ multiplex PCR was the method, and the copy in TCRdb shows in-frame clones only, minus some. The table lists tens of thousands of clones, 80% to 85% of them singletons, with around 7% in the top ten. The sequencing here drew on blood, taken after dendritic cell vaccination. These receptors were taken from a human donor with glioblastoma.

V usage is TRBV2 and J usage is TRBJ2-1; weak D call: TRBD2 (5 bases). Trimming left V 4 bases short and J 4 bases short, with 8 bases between. Germline lookup yields CDR1 SNHLY and CDR2 FYNNEI. The CDR3 contains 13 residues. In DNA, the CDR3 is TGTGCCAGCAGTGTTCTAGCTTACAATGAGCAGTTCTTC. This codes for CASSVLAYNEQFF.

This clone has just one count. As DNA, the CDR3 is TGTGCCAGCACCAGAGGGACAGGGACTCAGCCCCAGCATTTT. Translating it yields CASTRGTGTQPQHF. This chain links TRBV6-1 with TRBJ1-5; 9 bases are a match to TRBD1. J was trimmed by 6 bases and V by 7 bases; bases with no gene match: 7. The CDR3 spans 14 residues. Germline V gives CDR1 MNHNS, CDR2 SASEGT.

This clone was seen only a few times. The rearrangement links TRBV7-2 to TRBJ1-6, with 10 bases matching TRBD1. CDR3 length equals 15 residues. Germline V lookup: CDR1 SGHTA, CDR2 FQGNSA. With V trimmed by 3 bases and J by 10 bases, 6 bases remained unmatched. The CDR3 DNA reads as TGTGCCAGCAGCTTCCCCCGGGACAGGGGATCACCCCTCCACTTT. It codes for CASSFPRDRGSPLHF.

Only one count was recorded for this clone. V is TRBV5-6 and J is TRBJ2-2, with a weak D call TRBD1 (5 bases). V shed 4 bases and J shed 4 bases, with 11 bases lying between them. Germline CDR1 and CDR2: SGHDT and YYEEEE. The CDR3 is made up of 14 amino acids. In nucleotides, the CDR3 is TGTGCCAGCAGCCTCAGGGATCCCACCGGGGAGCTGTTTTTT. This codes for CASSLRDPTGELFF.

The chain couples TRBV4-2 to TRBJ1-2; a weak D match, TRBD1 (5 bases). The V end was cut by 5 bases, the J end by 7 bases, with 20 bases between. Germline V gene lookup returns CDR1 LGHNA and CDR2 YNFKEQ. The CDR3 is 15 amino acids. The CDR3 sequence: CASSSSYGGDVGYTF. The CDR3 DNA sequence: TGTGCCAGCAGCTCCAGTTACGGAGGGGACGTTGGCTACACCTTC.

The chain uses TRBV5-8 and TRBJ2-2; no firm D call. Germline V gene lookup returns CDR1 SGHTS and CDR2 YDEGEE. Trimming removed 0 bases at V and 6 bases at J, with 9 bases between. This CDR3 has 14 residues. CDR3 DNA sequence: TGTGCCAGCAGCTTGGGTGATAGCCCCGGGGAGCTGTTTTTT. This encodes CASSLGDSPGELFF.

V usage is TRBV7-8 and J usage is TRBJ1-4; TRBD1 is a possible D gene (6 bases). V gave up 0 bases and J gave up 3 bases, with 17 bases separating them. This CDR3 contains 18 residues. Germline loops: CDR1 SGHVS, CDR2 FQNEAQ. This chain's CDR3 is CASSLARGGISANEKLFF. The CDR3 DNA reads as TGTGCCAGCAGCTTAGCCAGGGGTGGTATTTCGGCTAATGAAAAACTGTTTTTT.

The chain joins TRBV6-5 to TRBJ1-1, with no clear D. This CDR3 contains 16 residues. V gave up 0 bases and J gave up 4 bases, with 15 bases separating them. CDR1 is MNHEY and CDR2 is SVGAGI in the germline V gene. DNA of the CDR3: TGTGCCAGCAGTTACTCGAATTCGGTTCTCGGCACTGAAGCTTTCTTT. Its translation: CASSYSNSVLGTEAFF.

This clone is a singleton in its sample. The chain couples TRBV6-1 to TRBJ1-2; 10 bases are a match to TRBD1. The ends lost 6 bases at V and 2 bases at J; junction bases unmatched: 3. The CDR3 contains 14 residues. CDR1 is MNHNS, CDR2 SASEGT, per germline. CDR3 coding DNA: TGTGCCAGCAGGCGGACAGGGGGGAACTATGGCTACACCTTC. Translated: CASRRTGGNYGYTF.

The V and J genes are TRBV5-4 and TRBJ2-5, with a possible D match to TRBD1 (6 bases). The germline V gene has CDR1 SGHNT and CDR2 YYREEE (reference sequence). The CDR3 is 15 amino acids. V shed 0 bases and J shed 2 bases, with 11 bases lying between them. The CDR3 DNA is TGTGCCAGCAGCTTGGGACAAGGGGGTCAAGAGACCCAGTACTTC. As protein: CASSLGQGGQETQYF.

The rearrangement links TRBV6-1 to TRBJ2-7; D is possibly TRBD1 (6 bases). Trimming shortened V by 9 bases and J by 3 bases, and 18 bases separated the two germline ends. CDR1 is MNHNS and CDR2 is SASEGT in the germline V gene. This CDR3 is 14 amino acids long. The CDR3: CASNREDRDYEQYF. In nucleotides, the CDR3 is TGTGCCAGTAATAGAGAGGACAGAGACTACGAGCAGTACTTC.

The CDR3 loop reads CASSIDHGWGREQYF. CDR3 nucleotide sequence: TGTGCCAGTAGTATAGATCATGGTTGGGGGCGGGAGCAGTACTTC. This sequence joins TRBV19 and TRBJ2-7; a possible D gene is TRBD1 (6 bases). Per germline, CDR1 LNHDA and CDR2 SQIVND (reference sequence). V gave up 0 bases and J gave up 7 bases, with 16 bases separating them. The CDR3 length is 15 residues.

This chain uses TRBV7-2 with TRBJ1-3; possible D gene TRBD1, 5 bases. Deletions cut 0 bases from V and 2 bases from J, with 11 bases between. Germline assignment: CDR1 SGHTA and CDR2 FQGNSA. This CDR3 spans 16 amino acids. DNA for the CDR3: TGTGCCAGCAGCTTAGCGCCCTTACAGGCTGGAAACACCATATATTTT. Translated: CASSLAPLQAGNTIYF. Complete variable domain (other parts from reference TRBV7-2 and TRBJ1-3): GAGVSQSPSNKVTEKGKDVELRCDPISGHTALYWYRQSLGQGLEFLIYFQGNSAPDKSGLPSDRFSAERTGGSVSTLTIQRTQQEDSAVYLCASSLAPLQAGNTIYFGEGSWLTVV.

The V call is TRBV7-9, the J call TRBJ1-2; D is perhaps TRBD1 (6 bases). Trimming stripped 3 bases from V and 7 bases from J, with 12 bases between. There are 13 residues in the CDR3. Germline CDR1 SEHNR, CDR2 FQNEAQ (reference sequence). The CDR3 DNA sequence: TGTGCCAGCAGCTTGCAGGGGTCGGCTGGCTACACCTTC. Its protein is CASSLQGSAGYTF. The entire variable domain, with the rest obtained from reference TRBV7-9 and TRBJ1-2, is as follows: DTGVSQNPRHKITKRGQNVTFRCDPISEHNRLYWYRQTLGQGPEFLTYFQNEAQLEKSRLLSDRFSAERPKGSFSTLEIQRTEQGDSAMYLCASSLQGSAGYTFGSGTRLTVV.

This clone was picked up a small number of times. The chain combines TRBV13 with TRBJ1-3; D is ambiguous. The length of the CDR3 is 19 residues. Germline loops: CDR1 PRHDT, CDR2 FYEKMQ (reference sequence). Trimming left V 2 bases short and J 0 bases short, with 20 bases between. The CDR3 reads CASSLSKAAELFSGNTIYF. CDR3 DNA: TGTGCCAGCAGCTTAAGCAAGGCGGCAGAACTTTTCTCTGGAAACACCATATATTTT.

This clone was detected once. The chain carries TRBV5-4 and TRBJ1-1; maybe TRBD1 (5 bases). The length of the CDR3 is 14 residues. Between the trimmed V and J ends, which lost 5 bases and 4 bases, there was a span of 15 bases. From germline, CDR1 is SGHNT and CDR2 YYREEE (reference sequence). CDR3 nucleotides: TGTGCCAGCAGTCCCCGGGGGGGAGTCACTGAAGCTTTCTTT. Protein product: CASSPRGGVTEAFF.

This clone was counted between two and nine times. The rearrangement joins TRBV10-2 to TRBJ1-2, with 9 bases matching TRBD1. V shed 4 bases, J shed 7 bases, and the junction held 4 bases outside the gene matches. Germline V gives CDR1 WSHSY, CDR2 SAAADI. This CDR3 is built from 13 residues. CDR3 nucleotide sequence: TGCGCCAGCAGTGTAGGGACAGGGAGTGGCTACACCTTC. Protein: CASSVGTGSGYTF.

The J gene is TRBJ2-7, the V gene TRBV7-6; tentative D call: TRBD1 (6 bases). CDR3 length equals 14 residues. Trimming cost V 2 bases and J 0 bases, with 8 bases left between them. Germline V gene sequence: CDR1 SGHVS, CDR2 FNYEAQ. In DNA form, the CDR3 reads TGTGCCAGCAGCTTACAGGGGACCTCCTACGAGCAGTACTTC. Protein product: CASSLQGTSYEQYF.

J is TRBJ1-1 and V is TRBV29-1; 7 nucleotides match TRBD1. V was pared by 5 bases and J by 8 bases, with 5 bases of the junction left unmatched. The CDR3 totals 11 residues. Germline CDR1 and CDR2: SQVTM and ANQGSEA. The CDR3 protein is CSVQRGREAFF. CDR3 DNA sequence: TGCAGCGTTCAAAGGGGGCGAGAAGCTTTCTTT. Looking up the rest from reference TRBV29-1 and TRBJ1-1 gives the full variable domain: SAVISQKPSRDICQRGTSLTIQCQVDSQVTMMFWYRQQPGQSLTLIATANQGSEATYESGFVIDKFPISRPNLTFSTLTVSNMSPEDSSIYLCSVQRGREAFFGQGTRLTVV.

This clone was detected only once. CDR3 sequence reads: CASRSPGTGKAFF. The CDR3, as DNA: TGTGCCAGCAGAAGTCCCGGGACAGGGAAAGCTTTCTTT. The gene calls are TRBV6-5 and TRBJ1-1; 9 bases line up with TRBD1. In germline, CDR1 is MNHEY, CDR2 SVGAGI. V shed 6 bases and J 9 bases; nucleotides not matched to a gene: 8. This CDR3 has 13 residues.

The chain joins TRBV10-3 to TRBJ2-7, with D possibly matching TRBD1 (5 bases). The CDR3 runs 14 residues. Per the germline V gene, CDR1 is ENHRY and CDR2 is SYGVKD. Trimming left V 4 bases short and J 3 bases short, with 13 bases between. CDR3 coding DNA: TGTGCCATCAGTGTGGGTCAGGGCGACTACGAGCAGTACTTC. Its translation is CAISVGQGDYEQYF.

This chain joins TRBV19 and TRBJ1-2, with 7 bases identical to TRBD1. The ends lost 5 bases at V and 6 bases at J; junction bases unmatched: 9. CDR3 length: 14 amino acids. Looked up from germline, CDR1 is LNHDA and CDR2 is SQIVND (reference sequence). The CDR3 DNA reads TGTGCCAGTAGTGAAGACAGGGTTGATAATGGCTACACCTTC. Residues: CASSEDRVDNGYTF.

The chain joins TRBV7-2 to TRBJ2-5, with D possibly matching TRBD1 (6 bases). Germline CDR1 SGHTA, CDR2 FQGNSA. Between the trimmed V and J ends, which lost 2 bases and 5 bases, there was a span of 15 bases. The CDR3 totals 15 residues. For the CDR3, the DNA is TGTGCCAGCAGCTTAACAGGGTCCCCGGGGGAGACCCAGTACTTC. Translation: CASSLTGSPGETQYF. The variable domain in full, with the rest retrieved from reference TRBV7-2 and TRBJ2-5, is GAGVSQSPSNKVTEKGKDVELRCDPISGHTALYWYRQSLGQGLEFLIYFQGNSAPDKSGLPSDRFSAERTGGSVSTLTIQRTQQEDSAVYLCASSLTGSPGETQYFGPGTRLLVL.

The J gene is TRBJ1-1, the V gene TRBV5-1; 7 positions match TRBD1. The V and J ends lost 4 bases and 1 base, in that order; junction bases with no gene match: 10. The CDR3 consists of 16 residues. The germline gives CDR1 SGHRS, CDR2 YFSETQ. CDR3 DNA sequence: TGCGCCAGCAGCACCGGACAGGTAACCTCGAACACTGAAGCTTTCTTT. This encodes CASSTGQVTSNTEAFF.

V gene TRBV6-5 combines with J gene TRBJ2-1; D possibly corresponds to TRBD2 (5 bases). The CDR3 loop spans 14 amino acids. Trimming shortened V by 0 bases and J by 6 bases, and 9 bases separated the two germline ends. CDR1 MNHEY and CDR2 SVGAGI come from the germline V gene. This CDR3 is CASSYSGGSNEQFF. CDR3 coding DNA: TGTGCCAGCAGTTACTCCGGTGGGAGCAATGAGCAGTTCTTC.

The V gene is TRBV5-1, the J gene TRBJ2-2; D perhaps matches TRBD2 (6 bases). V was clipped by 5 bases and J by 5 bases, with 10 bases between them. The length of the CDR3 is 13 residues. Germline CDR1 and CDR2: SGHRS and YFSETQ. The CDR3 DNA is TGCGCCAGCAGGTTCGGGGGAACCGGGGAGCTGTTTTTT. Its protein is CASRFGGTGELFF.

This chain links TRBV14 with TRBJ2-1; 9 nucleotides line up with TRBD2. CDR1 SGHDN and CDR2 FVKESK come from the germline V gene. The junction had 3 bases not matched to a gene; V was cut back by 3 bases and J by 0 bases. CDR3 length: 16 residues. The CDR3 DNA follows: TGTGCCAGCAGCCATTTGACTAGCGGCTCCTACAATGAGCAGTTCTTC. It translates to CASSHLTSGSYNEQFF. Full variable domain (remainder filled in from reference TRBV14 and TRBJ2-1): EAGVTQFPSHSVIEKGQTVTLRCDPISGHDNLYWYRRVMGKEIKFLLHFVKESKQDESGMPNNRFLAERTGGTYSTLKVQPAELEDSGVYFCASSHLTSGSYNEQFFGPGTRLTVL.